What follows are 29 T cell receptor beta chains derived from one specimen sequenced in a study of blood T cell repertoires in COVID-19. Sequenced by immunoSEQ multiplex PCR; TCRdb stores in-frame clones only, minus some. The sample yields approximately 200,000 clones, 88% seen once. Specimen: peripheral blood. These receptors all come from a man aged 70-80 years with acute or convalescent COVID-19.

This clone occurred once. The chain's CDR3 is CASSPDRVEKLFF. For the CDR3, the DNA is TGTGCCAGCAGCCCGGACAGGGTTGAAAAACTGTTTTTT. V gene TRBV3-1 (or the pseudogene TRBV3-2) combines with J gene TRBJ1-4; 8 positions match TRBD1. This CDR3 comprises 13 residues. The J segment lost 7 bases and the V segment lost 4 bases, leaving 2 bases of the junction unmatched. Germline V gives CDR1 LGHDT, CDR2 YNNKEL (reference sequence).

The gene calls are TRBV7-9 and TRBJ1-1; tentative D call: TRBD1 (5 bases). CDR1 is SEHNR, CDR2 FQNEAQ, per germline (reference sequence). The CDR3 has 12 amino acids. V lost 5 bases and J lost 1, with 5 bases in between. As DNA, the CDR3 is TGTGCCAGCAGCACAGGGAACACTGAAGCTTTCTTT. It codes for CASSTGNTEAFF.

CDR3 DNA: TGCGCCAGCAGCTTTAGCAGCGGGAATATCTACGAGCAGTACTTC. This gives the protein CASSFSSGNIYEQYF. V gene TRBV5-1 combines with J gene TRBJ2-7, with 7 bases that match TRBD2. The CDR3 length is 15 residues. V gave up 2 bases and J gave up 3 bases; unmatched junction bases: 8. Germline CDR1 is SGHRS and CDR2 is YFSETQ.

V gene TRBV29-1 combines with J gene TRBJ2-2, with TRBD1 matching 7 bases. Germline CDR1 SQVTM, CDR2 ANQGSEA. The V segment lost 4 bases and the J segment 3 bases; nucleotides outside the gene matches: 5. The CDR3 sequence is 14 residues long. This CDR3 is CSVATGLDTGELFF. The CDR3 DNA reads TGCAGCGTTGCGACAGGGCTCGACACCGGGGAGCTGTTTTTT.

CDR3 residues: CASERTGGDYGYTF. The CDR3 bases are TGTGCCAGTGAACGGACAGGGGGCGACTATGGCTACACCTTC. This chain joins TRBV28 and TRBJ1-2, with 11 bases identical to TRBD1. The CDR3 has 14 amino acids. The germline gives CDR1 MDHEN, CDR2 SYDVKM. Trimming at V came to 9 bases and at J to 3 bases, leaving 6 bases not matched to a gene.

The chain uses TRBV7-6 and TRBJ1-1; tentative D call: TRBD1 (6 bases). The germline V and J ends were trimmed by 3 bases and 4 bases, with 18 bases remaining between them. This CDR3 is built from 16 residues. Germline CDR1 and CDR2: SGHVS and FNYEAQ. Here the CDR3 DNA reads TGTGCCAGCAGCTTTGGGGGGGCTGATGGCGGCACTGAAGCTTTCTTT. This gives the protein CASSFGGADGGTEAFF.

The chain couples TRBV10-3 to TRBJ2-7, with 7 bases identical to TRBD2. With 0 bases clipped from V and 2 bases from J, the junction kept 4 bases outside the gene matches. In germline, CDR1 is ENHRY, CDR2 SYGVKD. The CDR3 runs 15 residues. This CDR3 reads CAISESGGRTYEQYF. In nucleotides, the CDR3 is TGTGCCATCAGTGAGTCGGGCGGGAGAACCTACGAGCAGTACTTC.

V and J are TRBV19 and TRBJ1-5, with D possibly TRBD1 on 5 matching bases. Germline V gene data show CDR1 as LNHDA and CDR2 as SQIVND (reference sequence). Trimming removed 8 bases at V and 3 bases at J, with 17 bases between. This CDR3 spans 15 amino acids. Here the CDR3 reads CASARLTASNQPQHF. The DNA of the CDR3 is TGTGCCAGTGCCAGATTGACAGCGTCCAATCAGCCCCAGCATTTT.

This clone was observed a single time. The chain couples TRBV5-1 to TRBJ1-1; TRBD1 matches at 10 bases. The germline V gene has CDR1 SGHRS and CDR2 YFSETQ. The CDR3 has 15 residues. V shed 0 bases, J shed 9 bases, and the junction held 8 bases outside the gene matches. The CDR3 is CASSLDDRGPQKAFF. DNA of the CDR3: TGCGCCAGCAGCTTGGATGACAGGGGGCCACAAAAAGCTTTCTTT.

There are a few counts of this clone. In DNA form, the CDR3 reads TGTGCCAGCAGCTCAGGACAGGCCTTCGGTGAAAAACTGTTTTTT. Encoded protein: CASSSGQAFGEKLFF. The V gene is TRBV7-9, the J gene TRBJ1-4; TRBD1 aligns across 7 bases. Per the germline V gene, CDR1 is SEHNR and CDR2 is FQNEAQ (reference sequence). CDR3 size: 15 residues. V was pared by 4 bases and J by 7 bases, with 9 bases of the junction left unmatched.

The CDR3 nucleotides are TGTGCCAGCAGCCAAATCAGATCTGGAAACACCATATATTTT. It yields the protein CASSQIRSGNTIYF. The chain employs TRBV14 and TRBJ1-3; the D is unclear. Per the germline V gene, CDR1 is SGHDN and CDR2 is FVKESK. The CDR3 is 14 residues long. V shed 2 bases and J shed 1 base, with 6 bases lying between them.

Regarding this clone: The junction departs from germline at one end; a sequencing error may be responsible. This chain uses TRBV14 with TRBJ2-1; TRBD2 aligns across 7 bases. The CDR3 has 16 residues. Looked up from germline, CDR1 is SGHDN and CDR2 is FVKESK. CDR3 protein: CASSKRGGRSYDEQFF. The CDR3 bases are TGTGCCAGCAGCAAAAGGGGCGGGAGATCCTACGATGAGCAGTTCTTC.

This clone turned up a few times. V gene TRBV28 combines with J gene TRBJ1-2; TRBD1 is a possible D gene (5 bases). The CDR3 length is 17 residues. Germline loops: CDR1 MDHEN, CDR2 SYDVKM. The V end was cut by 7 bases, the J end by 3 bases, with 24 bases between. The CDR3 sequence is CASTNPGSLIDYYGYTF. CDR3 sequence (DNA): TGTGCCAGCACAAACCCAGGGTCCCTCATTGACTACTATGGCTACACCTTC.

The genes are TRBV27 and TRBJ2-2; perhaps TRBD2 as D (6 bases). The CDR3 is 15 amino acids. The V gene lost 2 bases and the J gene lost 0 bases, with 7 bases spanning the gap. Germline V gene lookup returns CDR1 MNHEY and CDR2 SMNVEV (reference sequence). The CDR3 region has the DNA TGTGCCAGCAGTTTAGGGACTTCGAACACCGGGGAGCTGTTTTTT. This translates into CASSLGTSNTGELFF.

The gene calls are TRBV21-1 and TRBJ1-5; the D call TRBD1 from the table was never checked on the DNA. TRBV21-1 is a known pseudogene. The CDR3 covers 14 residues. For the CDR3, the DNA is TGTGCCAGCTCCCGCCGGGACAACTATCAGCCCCAGCATTTT. Translating it yields CASSRRDNYQPQHF.

On this clone: An end of the junction differs from the germline gene, which may be a read error. The chain is built from TRBV27 and TRBJ1-5; perhaps TRBD1 as D (6 bases). CDR3 size: 14 residues. The germline CDR1 and CDR2 sequences are MNHEY and SMNVEV (reference sequence). CDR3 region: CASRGGVRDQPQHF. DNA for the CDR3: TGTGCAAGCAGAGGGGGGGTGCGAGATCAGCCCCAGCATTTT.

The genes are TRBV29-1 and TRBJ2-7; 9 bases line up with TRBD1. Germline lookup yields CDR1 SQVTM and CDR2 ANQGSEA. The CDR3 is 11 amino acids. The CDR3 region has the DNA TGCGTAGGGACAGGGAACAACGAGCAGTACTTC. This sequence encodes CVGTGNNEQYF.

This chain connects TRBV7-3 to TRBJ1-6; D ambiguous. The CDR3 is 14 amino acids. Germline V lookup: CDR1 SGHTA, CDR2 FQGTGA. The V end lost 2 bases, the J end lost 5 bases, and 7 bases lay between the germline ends. Here the CDR3 DNA reads TGTGCCAGCAGCTTAGGGCCTAATAATTCACCCCTCCACTTT. Encoded protein: CASSLGPNNSPLHF.

The genes are TRBV6-2 or TRBV6-3 and TRBJ2-1; 9 bases fit TRBD2. Germline lookup yields CDR1 MNHEY and CDR2 SVGEGT. The CDR3 loop spans 16 amino acids. Trimming took 2 bases from V and 8 from J; bases not matched to a gene: 10. The CDR3 DNA reads as TGTGCCAGCAGTTACCTTACCGGGACTAGCAAAGATGAGCAGTTCTTC. Encoded protein: CASSYLTGTSKDEQFF.

The chain has TRBV19 and TRBJ2-2; 8 nucleotides line up with TRBD2. The J segment lost 4 bases and the V segment lost 3 bases, leaving 7 bases of the junction unmatched. Per germline, CDR1 LNHDA and CDR2 SQIVND (reference sequence). The CDR3 has 16 residues. The CDR3 nucleotides read TGTGCCAGTAGTATCTTCAGCGGGAGCGGCACCGGGGAGCTGTTTTTT. It yields the protein CASSIFSGSGTGELFF.

V and J are TRBV19 and TRBJ2-1, with D unresolved. This CDR3 is 15 amino acids long. Germline V gene data show CDR1 as LNHDA and CDR2 as SQIVND (reference sequence). V gave up 7 bases and J gave up 7 bases, with 20 bases separating them. This CDR3 is CASTRSHKLRNEQFF. The CDR3 bases are TGTGCCAGTACCCGGAGCCATAAGCTTAGGAATGAGCAGTTCTTC.

The rearrangement joins TRBV6-5 to TRBJ1-5; 7 bases are a match to TRBD1. This CDR3 spans 13 amino acids. V lost 5 bases to trimming and J lost 4 bases; unmatched junction nucleotides: 2. Germline V gene lookup returns CDR1 MNHEY and CDR2 SVGAGI. CDR3 residues: CASSTTGNQPQHF. In DNA, the CDR3 is TGTGCCAGCAGTACGACAGGGAATCAGCCCCAGCATTTT.

The sample holds a few counts of this clone. This sequence joins TRBV18 and TRBJ2-2, with TRBD2 as a possible D gene (5 bases). CDR3 length equals 16 residues. From germline, CDR1 is KGHSH and CDR2 LQKENI. Trimming removed 0 bases at V and 0 bases at J, with 8 bases between. CDR3 amino acids: CASSPPGVTNTGELFF. CDR3 nucleotide sequence: TGTGCCAGCTCACCACCGGGAGTTACGAACACCGGGGAGCTGTTTTTT.

The chain uses TRBV24-1 and TRBJ2-1, with 8 nucleotides matching TRBD2. Germline values: CDR1 KGHDR, CDR2 SFDVKD. CDR3 length: 14 amino acids. Losses at the gene ends were 9 bases for V and 0 bases for J; bases not matched to a gene: 3. CDR3 in amino acids: CATGTSASYNEQFF. The CDR3 coding sequence is TGTGCCACCGGGACTAGTGCCTCCTACAATGAGCAGTTCTTC.

This clone was recorded only once. The chain carries TRBV10-3 and TRBJ2-2; 7 bases map to TRBD2. Per germline, CDR1 ENHRY and CDR2 SYGVKD. V lost 7 bases, J lost 2 bases, and 13 bases stayed unmatched. CDR3 length equals 17 residues. In DNA form, the CDR3 reads TGTGCCATCACAGAGGCGTCGGGGACTACTAACACCGGGGAGCTGTTTTTT. Its translation: CAITEASGTTNTGELFF.

This clone was counted a few times. The gene calls are TRBV9 and TRBJ1-2; 12 bases are a match to TRBD1. Looked up from germline, CDR1 is SGDLS and CDR2 is YYNGEE. CDR3 length equals 17 residues. V lost 3 bases, J lost 3 bases, and 9 bases stayed unmatched. The CDR3 DNA follows: TGTGCCAGCAGCGCCGCGGGGACAGGGGGCTTATACTATGGCTACACCTTC. It yields the protein CASSAAGTGGLYYGYTF.

This sequence joins TRBV29-1 and TRBJ2-7; D gene unclear. CDR1 SQVTM and CDR2 ANQGSEA come from the germline V gene. This CDR3 spans 13 amino acids. V shed 1 base and J shed 0 bases, with 7 bases lying between them. CDR3 in amino acids: CSVEVSFSYEQYF. CDR3 nucleotide sequence: TGCAGCGTTGAAGTCTCCTTCTCCTACGAGCAGTACTTC.

This chain connects TRBV4-2 to TRBJ1-6; D might be TRBD1 (5 bases). This CDR3 contains 16 residues. Per germline, CDR1 LGHNA and CDR2 YNFKEQ. The V end lost 3 bases, the J end lost 6 bases, and 15 bases lay between the germline ends. DNA for the CDR3: TGTGCCAGCAGCCAGGAACCGGGACTGAGTAATTCACCCCTCCACTTT. Amino acids: CASSQEPGLSNSPLHF.

CDR3 sequence (DNA): TGCGCCAGCAGAGCTGTAGGGACAGTCACCGGGGAGCTGTTTTTT. It is translated as CASRAVGTVTGELFF. The rearrangement joins TRBV5-1 to TRBJ2-2, with 7 positions matching TRBD1. V gave up 5 bases and J gave up 4 bases; unmatched junction bases: 8. The germline CDR1 and CDR2 sequences are SGHRS and YFSETQ. This CDR3 contains 15 residues.